Reported below is one T cell receptor beta chain. The data belong to a study of blood T cell repertoires in COVID-19. Whole-study context: Sites in the United States, Italy and Spain provided acute and convalescent COVID-19 samples. T cells, B-cell-depleted T cells, or PBMCs provided the cDNA or gDNA that served as material.

Germline V gene lookup returns CDR1 MNHEY and CDR2 SVGEGT. The V end lost 0 bases, the J end lost 5 bases, and 20 bases lay between the germline ends. This CDR3 has 17 residues. In the original analysis: Amplified reference gene primers provided the basis for estimating nucleated cell counts. Repertoires were generated with immunoSEQ multiplex PCR, while TCRdb's copy carries only in-frame clones and drops some. For V, J and clone size, that table is used; D and trimming come from the DNA. The sample lists about 110,000 clones; about 80% were seen once. Sequencing was done on a sample of peripheral blood. This sequence was found in a woman aged 70-85 years with acute or convalescent COVID-19. V usage is TRBV6-2 or TRBV6-3 and J usage is TRBJ2-7; maybe TRBD1 (5 bases). CDR3 residues: CASSYSGQGDSGDEQYF. CDR3 bases: TGTGCCAGCAGTTACTCCGGGCAGGGCGATAGTGGGGACGAGCAGTACTTC.